This section outlines one T cell receptor (beta chain) sequence together with its context. Its matching antigen is unknown. This sample stems from a study of radiotherapy plus CTLA-4 blockade in lung cancer. Study background: Of the patients, about 20% showed objective responses and under 40% attained disease control.

Assay: immunoSEQ multiplex PCR; the TCRdb copy retains only in-frame clones and omits some. The table includes nearly 15,000 clones, about 70% detected once. Focal radiation plus CTLA-4 blockade with ipilimumab was given to patients with chemo-refractory metastatic non-small-cell lung cancer. Study-wide results and caveats: How blood T cell clones changed early, along with interferon-beta, reportedly forecast response best. Peripheral blood showed expansion of tumor-derived TCR clones after radiotherapy and ipilimumab.

The starting material was peripheral blood, obtained from a patient treated with radiotherapy plus ipilimumab. This clonotype originated in a human donor with non-small cell lung cancer whose response to radiotherapy plus ipilimumab could not be evaluated.

The CDR3 loop is CASSPAGGSSTDTQYF. The DNA of the CDR3 is TGTGCCAGCAGCCCAGCGGGGGGTTCTAGCACAGATACGCAGTATTTT. V gene TRBV7-9 combines with J gene TRBJ2-3; 9 nucleotides match TRBD2. V lost 5 bases to trimming and J lost 0 bases; unmatched junction nucleotides: 6. Germline CDR1 is SEHNR and CDR2 is FQNEAQ (reference sequence). The CDR3 covers 16 residues.